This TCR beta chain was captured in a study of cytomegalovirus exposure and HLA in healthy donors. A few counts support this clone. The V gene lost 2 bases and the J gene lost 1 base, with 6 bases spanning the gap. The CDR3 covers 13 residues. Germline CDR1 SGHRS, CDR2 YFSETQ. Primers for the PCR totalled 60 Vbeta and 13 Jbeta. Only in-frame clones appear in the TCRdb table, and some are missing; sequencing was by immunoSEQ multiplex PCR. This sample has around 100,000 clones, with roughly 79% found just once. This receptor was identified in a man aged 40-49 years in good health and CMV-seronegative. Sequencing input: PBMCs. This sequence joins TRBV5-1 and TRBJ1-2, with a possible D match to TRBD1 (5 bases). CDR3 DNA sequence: TGCGCCAGCAGCTTCGACAGTAACTATGGCTACACCTTC. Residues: CASSFDSNYGYTF.